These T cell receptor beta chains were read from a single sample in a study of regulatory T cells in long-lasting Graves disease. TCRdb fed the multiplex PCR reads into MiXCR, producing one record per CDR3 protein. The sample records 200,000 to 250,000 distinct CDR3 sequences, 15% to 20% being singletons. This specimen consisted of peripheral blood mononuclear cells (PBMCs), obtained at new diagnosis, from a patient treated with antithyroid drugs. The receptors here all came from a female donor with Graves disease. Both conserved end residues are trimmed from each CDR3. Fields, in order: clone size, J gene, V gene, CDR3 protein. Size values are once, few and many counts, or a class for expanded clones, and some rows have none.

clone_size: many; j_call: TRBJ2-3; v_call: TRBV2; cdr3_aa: ASRKAGGRTDTQY
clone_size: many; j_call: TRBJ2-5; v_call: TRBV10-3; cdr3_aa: AISANPAGGPGETQY
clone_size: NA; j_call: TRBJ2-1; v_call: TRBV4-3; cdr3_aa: ASSQELVGEQF
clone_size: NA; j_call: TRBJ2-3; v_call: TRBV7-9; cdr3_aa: ASSLRSGGHTDTQY
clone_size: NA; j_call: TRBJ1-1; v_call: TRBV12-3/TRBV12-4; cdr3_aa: ASRDQGNTEAF
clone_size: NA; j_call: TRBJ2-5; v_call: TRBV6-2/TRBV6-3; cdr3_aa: AGQPGQKETQY
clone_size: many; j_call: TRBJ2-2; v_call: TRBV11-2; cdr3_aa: ASSLGGVNTGELF
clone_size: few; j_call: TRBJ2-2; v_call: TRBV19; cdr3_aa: ASTPPGDGELF
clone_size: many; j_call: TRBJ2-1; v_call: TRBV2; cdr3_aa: ASSQNSGTSPVSEQF
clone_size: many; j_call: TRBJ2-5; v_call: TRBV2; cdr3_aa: ASSEDRQETQY
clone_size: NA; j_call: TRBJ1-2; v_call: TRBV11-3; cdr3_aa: ASSLSLDGYT
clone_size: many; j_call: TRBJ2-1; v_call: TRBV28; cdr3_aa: ASSSGGSAYNEQF
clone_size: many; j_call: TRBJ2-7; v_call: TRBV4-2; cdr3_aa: ASSQLPDGESYEQY
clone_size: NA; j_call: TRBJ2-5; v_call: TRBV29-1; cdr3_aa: SLSAGGRRETQY
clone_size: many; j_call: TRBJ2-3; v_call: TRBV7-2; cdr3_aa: ASSPGTGTDTQY
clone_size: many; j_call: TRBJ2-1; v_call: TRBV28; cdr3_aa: ASRPQGRSNEQF
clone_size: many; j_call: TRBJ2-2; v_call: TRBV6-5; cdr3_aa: ASSYAESGELF
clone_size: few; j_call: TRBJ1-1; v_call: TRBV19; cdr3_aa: ASSPHLGQANTEAF
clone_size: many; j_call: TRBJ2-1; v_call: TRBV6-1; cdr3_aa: ASSEILAGGYEQF
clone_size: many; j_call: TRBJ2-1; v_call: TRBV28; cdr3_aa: ASSSPGQGAHEQF
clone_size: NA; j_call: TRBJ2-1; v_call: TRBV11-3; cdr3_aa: ASSLLQREGQF
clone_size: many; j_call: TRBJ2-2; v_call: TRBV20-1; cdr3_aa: SAQYSATGELF
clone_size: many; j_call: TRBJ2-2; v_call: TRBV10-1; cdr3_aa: ASSGSRVGELF
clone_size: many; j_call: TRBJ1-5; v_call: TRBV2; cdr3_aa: ASKGAADVQPQH
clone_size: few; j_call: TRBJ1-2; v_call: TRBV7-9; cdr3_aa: ASSLTPPLGAPGYT
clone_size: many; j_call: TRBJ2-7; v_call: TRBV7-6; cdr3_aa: ASSFRTGTFYEQY
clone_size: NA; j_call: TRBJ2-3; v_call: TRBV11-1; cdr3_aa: ASSLASSGRGEDTQY
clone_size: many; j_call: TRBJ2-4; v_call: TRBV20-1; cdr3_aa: SAREGGTGALGIQY
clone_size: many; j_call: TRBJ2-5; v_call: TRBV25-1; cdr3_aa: ASSEFGGTKEETQY
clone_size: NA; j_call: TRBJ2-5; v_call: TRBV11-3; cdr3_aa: ASRPGLAGVETQY
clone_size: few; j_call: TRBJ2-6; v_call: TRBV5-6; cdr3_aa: ASSHYRGSSGANVLT